Listed here are 27 T cell receptor beta chains from one sample, sequenced in a study of cytomegalovirus exposure and HLA in healthy donors. PCR amplification relied on 60 Vbeta primers (plus 13 Jbeta primers). Profiling relied on immunoSEQ multiplex PCR, and the TCRdb table lists in-frame clones only, not all of them. Seen here are approximately 160,000 clones, under 85% observed once, and the top ten hold 1.5% to 2%. Source material: PBMCs. All receptors come from a woman aged 25 to 45 in good health and CMV-seronegative.

J is TRBJ1-5 and V is TRBV5-6, with TRBD1 as a possible D gene (5 bases). In germline, CDR1 is SGHDT, CDR2 YYEEEE. CDR3 length: 14 amino acids. V lost 4 bases and J lost 2, with 10 bases in between. CDR3 sequence: CASSAGRGNQPQHF. The CDR3 nucleotides are TGTGCCAGCAGCGCGGGACGGGGCAATCAGCCCCAGCATTTT.

This clone was seen only a few times. The chain joins TRBV19 to TRBJ2-7; 9 nucleotides match TRBD1. This CDR3 contains 15 residues. Germline CDR1 reads LNHDA; CDR2 reads SQIVND (reference sequence). The junction had 13 bases not matched to a gene; V was cut back by 6 bases and J by 7 bases. DNA for the CDR3: TGTGCCAGTAGACCCCAGGACAGGGGAGAAGGGGAGCAGTACTTC. Its protein product is CASRPQDRGEGEQYF.

The V gene is TRBV7-8, the J gene TRBJ2-3; a weak D match, TRBD1 (6 bases). V was trimmed by 7 bases and J by 2 bases, leaving 22 bases between them. This CDR3 spans 17 amino acids. Germline CDR1 reads SGHVS; CDR2 reads FQNEAQ. CDR3 bases: TGTGCCAGCAATTTTGGTTCGGGGACAACTATCACAGATACGCAGTATTTT. This codes for CASNFGSGTTITDTQYF.

V is TRBV30 and J is TRBJ2-7, with D unresolved. This CDR3 region has 12 residues. Trimming cost V 3 bases and J 6 bases, with 12 bases left between them. Germline V CDR1 and CDR2: GTSNPN, SVGIG (reference sequence). This CDR3 is CAWRPISSEQYF. The CDR3 DNA follows: TGTGCCTGGAGGCCAATCTCTAGCGAGCAGTACTTC.

The rearrangement uses TRBV4-3 and TRBJ1-2; D remains unclear. CDR1 LGHNA and CDR2 YSLEER come from the germline V gene. This CDR3 is 14 amino acids long. Trimming shortened V by 3 bases and J by 8 bases, and 16 bases separated the two germline ends. In DNA, the CDR3 is TGCGCCAGCAGCCATAGGAGGTATCTAGAGGGCTACACCTTC. It codes for CASSHRRYLEGYTF.

The genes are TRBV6-6 and TRBJ1-4, with D unclear. Germline lookup yields CDR1 MNHNY and CDR2 SVGAGI (reference sequence). V was cut by 4 bases and J by 0 bases, with 6 bases left in between. This CDR3 spans 14 amino acids. The CDR3 region has the DNA TGTGCCAGCAGTTTAGTAACAACTAATGAAAAACTGTTTTTT. Translated: CASSLVTTNEKLFF.

The rearrangement links TRBV4-1 to TRBJ1-5, with TRBD1 as a possible D gene (6 bases). Germline V gives CDR1 MGHRA, CDR2 YSYEKL. Trimming shortened V by 0 bases and J by 3 bases, and 12 bases separated the two germline ends. This CDR3 has 16 residues. CDR3 residues: CASSQEAGGLNQPQHF. CDR3 sequence (DNA): TGCGCCAGCAGCCAAGAAGCGGGGGGCCTCAATCAGCCCCAGCATTTT.

Comment on this clone: Other nucleotide sequences from this sample produce the same CDR3. The chain combines TRBV6-1 with TRBJ2-5, with D perhaps matching TRBD2 (6 bases). CDR1 and CDR2 from the germline V gene are MNHNS and SASEGT. V was shortened by 5 bases and J by 2 bases, with 9 bases between the two germline ends. The CDR3 runs 13 residues. The CDR3 sequence is CASSRDLQETQYF. The CDR3 nucleotides are TGTGCCAGCAGTCGGGACTTACAAGAGACCCAGTACTTC.

The gene calls are TRBV7-2 and TRBJ2-5; TRBD2 agrees at 8 bases. Judging by the DNA end, TRBJ2-7 fits better; the J call may be wrong. The CDR3 totals 17 residues. Germline V gene lookup returns CDR1 SGHTA and CDR2 FQGNSA. The CDR3 nucleotides are TGTGCCAGCAGCTTAAGAGCGGGGGCCGGAACTACCTACGAGCAGTACTTC. It is translated as CASSLRAGAGTTYEQYF.

The V call is TRBV13, the J call TRBJ1-2; 7 positions agree with TRBD1. J gave up 2 bases and V 4 bases, and 7 bases lay outside the gene matches. Germline V gene lookup returns CDR1 PRHDT and CDR2 FYEKMQ (reference sequence). CDR3 length: 15 amino acids. CDR3 sequence reads: CASSWRLGQNYGYTF. The CDR3 region has the DNA TGTGCCAGCAGCTGGCGATTGGGACAGAACTATGGCTACACCTTC.

The rearrangement uses TRBV9 and TRBJ2-7, with D possibly being TRBD1 (5 bases). Germline V gene sequence: CDR1 SGDLS, CDR2 YYNGEE. The CDR3 sequence is 16 residues long. V was trimmed by 3 bases and J by 9 bases, leaving 25 bases between them. As DNA, the CDR3 is TGTGCCAGCAGCGCGGCTACAGGCCTCCTCCCCCAGGTGCAGTACTTC. Its translation: CASSAATGLLPQVQYF.

This chain uses TRBV7-9 with TRBJ2-5, with 9 bases identical to TRBD2. CDR1 is SEHNR and CDR2 is FQNEAQ in the germline V gene (reference sequence). The CDR3 runs 15 residues. V trimming: 4 bases; J trimming: 2 bases; junction bases outside the gene matches: 5. This chain's CDR3 is CASSSPGLAQETQYF. CDR3 sequence (DNA): TGTGCCAGCAGCTCCCCTGGACTAGCGCAAGAGACCCAGTACTTC.

As regards this clone: Given the absence of the conserved phenylalanine or tryptophan at the CDR3 end, a read error is likely. It is unclear where the CDR3 begins or ends on the DNA, so no DNA is shown, and the CDR3 is as TCRdb lists it. V gene TRBV6-5 combines with J gene TRBJ2-7; the DNA was not used to check the table's D call, TRBD1. Germline V gene data show CDR1 as MNHEY and CDR2 as SVGAGI. Including both end residues, the CDR3 is 10 amino acids long. This chain's CDR3 is CASSSDPTSG.

The chain couples TRBV5-6 to TRBJ2-7; 9 positions match TRBD1. Losses at the gene ends were 1 base for V and 2 bases for J; bases not matched to a gene: 1. This CDR3 has 14 residues. From germline, CDR1 is SGHDT and CDR2 YYEEEE. The DNA of the CDR3 is TGTGCCAGCAGCTTGAGGACAGGGGCCTACGAGCAGTACTTC. It yields the protein CASSLRTGAYEQYF.

The chain recombines TRBV19 with TRBJ2-1; 9 nucleotides match TRBD2. The CDR3 sequence is 16 residues long. Germline loops: CDR1 LNHDA, CDR2 SQIVND (reference sequence). The J segment lost 4 bases and the V segment lost 2 bases, leaving 6 bases of the junction unmatched. The CDR3 DNA reads as TGTGCCAGTAGTATAAAAGCGGGGGGCGGTTACAATGAGCAGTTCTTC. Translated: CASSIKAGGGYNEQFF.

This chain uses TRBV7-3 with TRBJ2-3; TRBD2 agrees at 15 bases. The CDR3 length is 20 residues. The germline V gene encodes CDR1 SGHTA and CDR2 FQGTGA. Trimming removed 0 bases from V and 1 base from J; junction bases left unmatched: 8. Here the CDR3 reads CASSLTTGLAGGYGTDTQYF. The CDR3 bases are TGTGCCAGCAGCTTAACGACGGGACTAGCGGGGGGATATGGCACAGATACGCAGTATTTT.

V is TRBV29-1 and J is TRBJ2-7; D is perhaps TRBD1 (5 bases). CDR1 is SQVTM, CDR2 ANQGSEA, per germline. The CDR3 runs to 12 residues. The CDR3 here is CSSQTDSYEQYF. The DNA for the CDR3 is TGCAGTTCCCAGACAGACTCCTACGAGCAGTACTTC.

V gene TRBV6-5 combines with J gene TRBJ1-2; D is possibly TRBD1 (5 bases). Germline CDR1 MNHEY, CDR2 SVGAGI. The CDR3 sequence is 15 residues long. The germline V and J ends were trimmed by 3 bases and 6 bases, with 17 bases remaining between them. The CDR3 sequence: CASSYFRQGLHGYTF. As DNA, the CDR3 is TGTGCCAGCAGTTATTTTCGGCAGGGATTGCATGGCTACACCTTC.

This rearrangement joins TRBV5-6 to TRBJ2-1, with 7 bases lining up with TRBD2. Germline loops: CDR1 SGHDT, CDR2 YYEEEE. The CDR3 is 14 residues long. With V trimmed by 2 bases and J by 10 bases, 9 bases remained unmatched. The CDR3 loop reads CASSFGLAAGEQFF. DNA of the CDR3: TGTGCCAGCAGCTTTGGGCTAGCGGCAGGGGAGCAGTTCTTC. Drawing the rest from reference TRBV5-6 and TRBJ2-1, the complete variable domain is DAGVTQSPTHLIKTRGQQVTLRCSPKSGHDTVSWYQQALGQGPQFIFQYYEEEERQRGNFPDRFSGHQFPNYSSELNVNALLLGDSALYLCASSFGLAAGEQFFGPGTRLTVL.

V usage is TRBV7-9 and J usage is TRBJ2-1; 13 nucleotides align to TRBD2. The CDR3 covers 15 residues. With 5 bases clipped from V and 5 bases from J, the junction kept 3 bases outside the gene matches. Germline V gene data show CDR1 as SEHNR and CDR2 as FQNEAQ (reference sequence). CDR3 DNA: TGTGCCAGCAGCCTACTAGCGGGGGGGAACAATGAGCAGTTCTTC. The encoded protein is CASSLLAGGNNEQFF. Looking up the rest from reference TRBV7-9 and TRBJ2-1 gives the full variable domain: DTGVSQNPRHKITKRGQNVTFRCDPISEHNRLYWYRQTLGQGPEFLTYFQNEAQLEKSRLLSDRFSAERPKGSFSTLEIQRTEQGDSAMYLCASSLLAGGNNEQFFGPGTRLTVL.

V and J are TRBV7-2 and TRBJ2-7; perhaps TRBD2 as D (5 bases). V was cut by 2 bases and J by 1 base, with 12 bases left in between. Germline CDR1 and CDR2: SGHTA and FQGNSA. The CDR3 sequence is 15 residues long. The CDR3 DNA is TGTGCCAGCAGCTTACTCGGACTTCAATCCTACGAGCAGTACTTC. This gives the protein CASSLLGLQSYEQYF.

The V call is TRBV29-1, the J call TRBJ2-5, with D perhaps matching TRBD1 (6 bases). Deletions cut 7 bases from V and 9 bases from J, with 18 bases between. CDR1 and CDR2 (germline): SQVTM, ANQGSEA. The CDR3 length is 12 residues. The CDR3 region has the DNA TGCAGCGGGGGACATCCGTTGGGGGCCCAGTACTTC. Its protein is CSGGHPLGAQYF.

This chain joins TRBV27 and TRBJ2-7, with 9 bases aligning to TRBD1. Germline V lookup: CDR1 MNHEY, CDR2 SMNVEV (reference sequence). Trimming at V came to 5 bases and at J to 7 bases, leaving 12 bases not matched to a gene. This CDR3 is built from 15 residues. This chain's CDR3 is CASSLPPGQGLEQYF. The DNA for the CDR3 is TGTGCCAGCAGTCTCCCCCCGGGACAGGGTTTAGAGCAGTACTTC.

The genes are TRBV6-1 and TRBJ1-1; TRBD1 aligns across 8 bases. CDR1 MNHNS and CDR2 SASEGT come from the germline V gene. The CDR3 is 13 residues long. V lost 10 bases and J lost 4; bases outside the gene matches: 8. Written as DNA, the CDR3 is TGTGCCACACAGGGGGTAAGCGGCACTGAAGCTTTCTTT. Its translation: CATQGVSGTEAFF.

CDR3 DNA: TGTGCCAGCAGTTTGGGACAGGGGGGGGAGACCCAGTACTTC. Its translation: CASSLGQGGETQYF. V gene TRBV6-5 combines with J gene TRBJ2-5, with 11 bases that match TRBD1. The germline CDR1 and CDR2 sequences are MNHEY and SVGAGI. The V and J ends lost 4 bases and 5 bases, in that order; junction bases with no gene match: 3. The CDR3 contains 14 residues.

The chain couples TRBV7-8 to TRBJ2-1, with 8 bases identical to TRBD1. V lost 0 bases and J lost 4; bases outside the gene matches: 20. The CDR3 loop spans 21 amino acids. Germline lookup yields CDR1 SGHVS and CDR2 FQNEAQ. CDR3 in amino acids: CASSLATLGIGQGGEYNEQFF. The CDR3 nucleotides read TGTGCCAGCAGCTTAGCCACATTGGGTATAGGACAGGGTGGCGAATACAATGAGCAGTTCTTC.

This clone is a singleton in its sample. The gene calls are TRBV11-2 and TRBJ2-1; TRBD2 might be the D (6 bases). The V gene lost 0 bases and the J gene lost 4 bases, with 10 bases spanning the gap. This CDR3 has 15 residues. In germline, CDR1 is SGHAT, CDR2 FQNNGV. CDR3 nucleotides: TGTGCCAGCAGCTTAGATCGGAGGGCGTACAATGAGCAGTTCTTC. Translating gives CASSLDRRAYNEQFF. Full variable domain (missing parts from reference TRBV11-2 and TRBJ2-1): EAGVAQSPRYKIIEKRQSVAFWCNPISGHATLYWYQQILGQGPKLLIQFQNNGVVDDSQLPKDRFSAERLKGVDSTLKIQPAKLEDSAVYLCASSLDRRAYNEQFFGPGTRLTVL.